The TCR beta chain under discussion was sequenced for a study of graft-versus-host responses after intestinal transplantation. Study-level points and caveats: Some patients had graft-donor T cell macrochimerism. In their allografts, the ratios of graft-versus-host to host-versus-graft T cell clones were high. Early after transplant, HvG declines were associated with peak levels of circulating GvH clones.

Graft-derived tissue was subjected to processing to liberate intraepithelial and lamina propria lymphocytes. Sequenced by immunoSEQ multiplex PCR; TCRdb stores in-frame clones only, minus some. The sample lists about 16,000 clones, less than 85% occurring once. This clone came up once. Its antigen is unidentified. Germline V gene sequence: CDR1 MGHDK, CDR2 SYGVNS. The CDR3 is 13 residues long. The V gene lost 3 bases and the J gene lost 8 bases, with 13 bases spanning the gap. The chain recombines TRBV25-1 with TRBJ1-2; D remains unclear. The starting material was ileum tissue, obtained roughly 98 days after intestinal transplant. This sequence originates from a human patient who received an intestinal transplant, so some T cells may come from the graft donor. CDR3 residues: CASSDEGSGGYTF. CDR3 DNA: TGTGCCAGCAGTGACGAAGGCAGTGGCGGCTACACCTTC.